This T cell receptor (beta chain) is from a study of blood T cell repertoires in COVID-19. The overall study: In each case, the material was cDNA or gDNA derived from T cells, B-cell-depleted T cells, or PBMCs.

Participant age was roughly 18 to 90 years, and participants resided in fewer than 25 US areas. Libraries were prepared by immunoSEQ multiplex PCR; TCRdb keeps only in-frame clonotypes and omits some of them. Here the sample spans 300,000 to 450,000 clones, over 75% being singletons. Germline assignment: CDR1 MDHEN and CDR2 SYDVKM. CDR3 length: 14 amino acids. V was cut by 3 bases and J by 0 bases, with 6 bases left in between. This clone occurred a few times. The receptor comes from a woman aged 30 to 39 who had recovered from COVID-19. The chain recombines TRBV28 with TRBJ1-3; D is uncertain. Sequencing used PBMCs or T cells enriched from blood (not recorded which). The CDR3 loop reads CASSFRISGNTIYF. The CDR3 DNA reads as TGTGCCAGCAGTTTCAGGATCTCTGGAAACACCATATATTTT.